The 19 T cell receptor beta chains given below trace back to one sample, sequenced in a study of neurological immune-mediated disorders. TCRdb used MiXCR to reprocess the 5' RACE reads, holding one entry per CDR3 protein. The sample shows 27,000 or so distinct CDR3 sequences, around 21% of them seen only once. The sequenced material came from PBMCs. The receptors here all came from a woman aged 60-70 years in good health.

This clonotype has ten or more counts. The chain carries TRBV14 and TRBJ2-5, with D tentatively TRBD2 (5 bases). The CDR3 spans 12 residues. V gave up 6 bases and J gave up 5 bases, with 10 bases separating them. Looked up from germline, CDR1 is SGHDN and CDR2 is FVKESK. The CDR3 DNA sequence: TGTGCCAGCAGTGGGGTAGCGGAGACCCAGTACTTC. It codes for CASSGVAETQYF.

This clonotype was observed at least ten times. The genes are TRBV20-1 and TRBJ2-5; D is perhaps TRBD1 or TRBD2 (5 bases each). Between the trimmed V and J ends, which lost 6 bases and 1 base, there was a span of 15 bases. Germline loops: CDR1 DFQATT, CDR2 SNEGSKA (reference sequence). The CDR3 runs to 14 residues. In nucleotides, the CDR3 is TGCAGTGCGTACGACCGGGGCTTCCAAGAGACCCAGTACTTC. This sequence encodes CSAYDRGFQETQYF.

This clonotype came up many times. The chain uses TRBV2 and TRBJ1-6, with D perhaps matching TRBD1 (6 bases). The germline gives CDR1 SNHLY, CDR2 FYNNEI. The CDR3 sequence is 18 residues long. Between the trimmed V and J ends, which lost 6 bases and 0 bases, there was a span of 18 bases. CDR3 in DNA: TGTGCCAGCAGCGAATTGACAGGTTTGAGCTCCTATAATTCACCCCTCCACTTT. This translates into CASSELTGLSSYNSPLHF.

This clonotype was seen repeatedly, ten times or more. This chain uses TRBV6-2 or TRBV6-3 with TRBJ2-1, with a weak D call TRBD2 (6 bases). This CDR3 region has 16 residues. V lost 6 bases, J lost 7 bases, and 22 bases lay in between. Per germline, CDR1 MNHEY and CDR2 SVGEGT. CDR3 in amino acids: CASSNLLGSGLNEQFF. The CDR3 nucleotides read TGTGCCAGCAGCAACCTCCTGGGCAGCGGGTTGAATGAGCAGTTCTTC.

The V and J genes are TRBV5-1 and TRBJ2-3; D not certain. There are 14 residues in the CDR3. V lost 4 bases to trimming and J lost 0 bases, with 9 bases between them. The germline V gene encodes CDR1 SGHRS and CDR2 YFSETQ. The CDR3 region has the DNA TGCGCCAGCAGCCAAACAGCTAGCACAGATACGCAGTATTTT. Translated: CASSQTASTDTQYF.

This clonotype has ten or more counts. V is TRBV5-1 and J is TRBJ1-2; possible D gene TRBD1, 5 bases. This CDR3 comprises 14 residues. V lost 4 bases, J lost 7 bases, and 17 bases lay in between. Germline V gene data show CDR1 as SGHRS and CDR2 as YFSETQ. The CDR3 loop is CASSNPGSILGYTF. Here the CDR3 DNA reads TGCGCCAGCAGCAACCCAGGGTCCATCCTTGGCTACACCTTC.

This clonotype occurred many times. The chain recombines TRBV3-1 with TRBJ1-4; 10 nucleotides align to TRBD1. Germline CDR1 and CDR2: LGHDT and YNNKEL (reference sequence). This CDR3 has 17 residues. With V trimmed by 1 base and J by 3 bases, 5 bases remained unmatched. Here the CDR3 reads CASSQGTGGQANEKLFF. CDR3 coding DNA: TGTGCCAGCAGCCAAGGGACAGGGGGACAGGCTAATGAAAAACTGTTTTTT.

This clonotype has only a few counts. V gene TRBV29-1 combines with J gene TRBJ2-1, with a weak D call TRBD2 (6 bases). The V gene lost 5 bases and the J gene lost 10 bases, with 12 bases spanning the gap. Germline V gene lookup returns CDR1 SQVTM and CDR2 ANQGSEA. This CDR3 spans 11 amino acids. The CDR3 spells CSVSPGREQFF. CDR3 nucleotide sequence: TGCAGCGTTAGTCCTGGGAGGGAGCAGTTCTTC.

This clonotype has at least ten counts. This chain links TRBV4-3 with TRBJ2-2; TRBD1 agrees at 8 bases. V trimming: 2 bases; J trimming: 6 bases; junction bases outside the gene matches: 8. CDR3 size: 16 residues. Germline V gene data show CDR1 as LGHNA and CDR2 as YSLEER. This CDR3 is CASSQPGTGSPGELFF. CDR3 bases: TGCGCCAGCAGCCAACCCGGGACAGGATCACCCGGGGAGCTGTTTTTT.

The chain joins TRBV29-1 to TRBJ2-5; no firm D call. Germline V gene lookup returns CDR1 SQVTM and CDR2 ANQGSEA. The CDR3 contains 11 residues. Trimming removed 2 bases at V and 6 bases at J, with 7 bases between. CDR3 amino acids: CSVELGKTQYF. The CDR3 DNA is TGCAGCGTTGAACTGGGCAAGACCCAGTACTTC.

The chain recombines TRBV20-1 with TRBJ2-1; 9 positions agree with TRBD1. V lost 2 bases, J lost 7 bases, and 12 bases stayed unmatched. Germline V gene data show CDR1 as DFQATT and CDR2 as SNEGSKA (reference sequence). There are 16 residues in the CDR3. Here the CDR3 reads CSARPADGTGRNEQFF. The DNA for the CDR3 is TGCAGTGCTAGACCCGCGGACGGGACAGGGAGGAATGAGCAGTTCTTC.

The rearrangement joins TRBV20-1 to TRBJ2-4, with 12 bases identical to TRBD2. The V gene's germline CDR1 is DFQATT and CDR2 SNEGSKA (reference sequence). The CDR3 has 15 residues. Trimming took 0 bases from V and 5 from J; bases not matched to a gene: 2. The CDR3 coding sequence is TGCAGTGCTAGAGATGCTAGCGGGAGGGAAAACATTCAGTACTTC. This translates into CSARDASGRENIQYF.

Remarks on this clonotype: The junction does not match germline at one end; this may be a read error. The CDR3 is CSSSPGGSGNQPQHF. CDR3 sequence (DNA): TGTTCCAGCAGCCCCGGAGGGTCTGGCAATCAGCCCCAGCATTTT. V gene TRBV5-1 combines with J gene TRBJ1-5; D gene unclear. Germline V gives CDR1 SGHRS, CDR2 YFSETQ. CDR3 length: 15 amino acids. The whole variable domain, filled in from reference TRBV5-1 and TRBJ1-5, reads KAGVTQTPRYLIKTRGQQVTLSCSPISGHRSVSWYQQTPGQGLQFLFEYFSETQRNKGNFPGRFSGRQFSNSRSEMNVSTLELGDSALYLCSSSPGGSGNQPQHFGDGTRLSIL.

This clonotype was picked up many times. This sequence joins TRBV29-1 and TRBJ1-3; no clear D. Germline CDR1 reads SQVTM; CDR2 reads ANQGSEA. Trimming removed 4 bases at V and 0 bases at J, with 7 bases between. The CDR3 contains 13 residues. The CDR3 sequence: CSVGESSGNTIYF. CDR3 nucleotide sequence: TGCAGCGTTGGGGAAAGCTCTGGAAACACCATATATTTT.

This clonotype has at least ten counts. This sequence joins TRBV4-1 and TRBJ2-3; D not resolved. The germline CDR1 and CDR2 sequences are MGHRA and YSYEKL. The CDR3 is made up of 17 amino acids. V was cut by 0 bases and J by 0 bases, with 13 bases left in between. CDR3 in DNA: TGCGCCAGCAGCCAAGATGGAGCTCCTATCAGCACAGATACGCAGTATTTT. Its protein is CASSQDGAPISTDTQYF.

This clonotype appeared many times. The chain uses TRBV20-1 and TRBJ1-1; no definite D call. The CDR3 covers 11 residues. Germline CDR1 DFQATT, CDR2 SNEGSKA (reference sequence). CDR3 DNA sequence: TGCACTGGGAGGAGGAACACTGAAGCTTTCTTT. Translated, it gives CTGRRNTEAFF.

The V call is TRBV2, the J call TRBJ2-7; the match to TRBD2 covers 8 bases. J lost 4 bases, V lost 5 bases, and 7 bases had no gene match. Germline V lookup: CDR1 SNHLY, CDR2 FYNNEI. There are 14 residues in the CDR3. CDR3 protein: CASSPSGRGYEQYF. CDR3 DNA: TGTGCCAGCAGTCCCAGCGGGAGAGGTTACGAGCAGTACTTC.

This clonotype was seen repeatedly, ten times or more. V is TRBV20-1 and J is TRBJ1-6; D remains ambiguous. Germline V gene lookup returns CDR1 DFQATT and CDR2 SNEGSKA (reference sequence). Trimming cost V 0 bases and J 6 bases, with 6 bases left between them. The CDR3 runs to 13 residues. DNA for the CDR3: TGCAGTGCTAGAGAGCCCGGTAATTCACCCCTCCACTTT. Protein product: CSAREPGNSPLHF.

The chain has TRBV20-1 and TRBJ1-1; D gene ambiguous. This CDR3 has 12 amino acids. Looked up from germline, CDR1 is DFQATT and CDR2 is SNEGSKA (reference sequence). Between the trimmed V and J ends, which lost 6 bases and 2 bases, there was a span of 10 bases. CDR3 protein: CSAPGRNTEAFF. As DNA, the CDR3 is TGCAGTGCCCCCGGCAGAAACACTGAAGCTTTCTTT.